Presented here are 10 T cell receptor beta chains from one specimen sequenced in a study of blood T cell repertoires in COVID-19. Method: immunoSEQ multiplex PCR; TCRdb's copy keeps in-frame clones and lacks some. The sample shows under 200,000 clones, around 80% of them seen only once. The sample taken for sequencing was peripheral blood. The origin of the receptors is a woman between 65 and 79 years old with COVID-19, enrolled during active disease.

The chain combines TRBV9 with TRBJ2-5; 7 positions agree with TRBD1. The length of the CDR3 is 14 residues. Germline V gene data show CDR1 as SGDLS and CDR2 as YYNGEE. Germline trimming cut 3 bases from V and 2 bases from J; bases unmatched to any gene: 4. The CDR3 here is CASSGGTVQETQYF. The CDR3 coding sequence is TGTGCCAGCAGCGGGGGGACAGTTCAAGAGACCCAGTACTTC.

This clone was recorded only once. The rearrangement uses TRBV28 and TRBJ1-1; D is uncertain. CDR1 and CDR2 from the germline V gene are MDHEN and SYDVKM. V lost 7 bases and J 1 base, leaving 13 bases between the germline ends. The CDR3 is 14 amino acids. The DNA of the CDR3 is TGTGCCAGCATCCTCCTTCGCGGGAACACTGAAGCTTTCTTT. Translation: CASILLRGNTEAFF. The full variable domain, in which reference TRBV28 and TRBJ1-1 provide the parts outside the CDR3, is DVKVTQSSRYLVKRTGEKVFLECVQDMDHENMFWYRQDPGLGLRLIYFSYDVKMKEKGDIPEGYSVSREKKERFSLILESASTNQTSMYLCASILLRGNTEAFFGQGTRLTVV.

The genes are TRBV14 and TRBJ1-2, with D uncertain. This CDR3 region has 15 residues. The V end was cut by 4 bases, the J end by 0 bases, with 12 bases between. Germline CDR1 and CDR2: SGHDN and FVKESK. This CDR3 reads CASSPRTGANYGYTF. CDR3 bases: TGTGCCAGCAGCCCGAGGACGGGAGCTAACTATGGCTACACCTTC. The whole variable domain, filled in from reference TRBV14 and TRBJ1-2, reads EAGVTQFPSHSVIEKGQTVTLRCDPISGHDNLYWYRRVMGKEIKFLLHFVKESKQDESGMPNNRFLAERTGGTYSTLKVQPAELEDSGVYFCASSPRTGANYGYTFGSGTRLTVV.

This chain joins TRBV24-1 and TRBJ2-3; 16 positions match TRBD2. V lost 3 bases and J lost 3; bases outside the gene matches: 5. Germline loops: CDR1 KGHDR, CDR2 SFDVKD. This CDR3 has 18 residues. The chain's CDR3 is CATSDGTSGRASTDTQYF. CDR3 nucleotide sequence: TGTGCCACCAGTGATGGGACTAGCGGGAGGGCCTCGACAGATACGCAGTATTTT.

This clone was detected a few times. This chain uses TRBV28 with TRBJ2-7; no firm D call. The length of the CDR3 is 14 residues. The germline gives CDR1 MDHEN, CDR2 SYDVKM. V dropped 6 bases and J dropped 2 bases, with 14 bases sitting between them. The CDR3 DNA reads as TGTGCCAGCAGAGTAACCTTCAGTGCCTACGAGCAGTACTTC. It yields the protein CASRVTFSAYEQYF.

The chain recombines TRBV28 with TRBJ1-2; D remains unclear. Trimming removed 5 bases at V and 3 bases at J, with 10 bases between. Germline V lookup: CDR1 MDHEN, CDR2 SYDVKM. The CDR3 contains 13 residues. The CDR3 DNA sequence: TGTGCCAGCAGTCTACTCCGGGACTATGGCTACACCTTC. This gives the protein CASSLLRDYGYTF.

The rearrangement links TRBV5-4 to TRBJ1-5, with D unclear. The germline V gene encodes CDR1 SGHNT and CDR2 YYREEE (reference sequence). Deletions cut 1 base from V and 6 bases from J, with 11 bases between. CDR3 length: 14 residues. CDR3 sequence reads: CASSLFPGSQPQHF. The CDR3 region has the DNA TGTGCCAGCAGCTTGTTTCCGGGTAGTCAGCCCCAGCATTTT.

This clone has more than one count but fewer than ten. The chain links TRBV28 to TRBJ1-5; 7 nucleotides agree with TRBD1. Per germline, CDR1 MDHEN and CDR2 SYDVKM. The CDR3 extends over 14 amino acids. V lost 6 bases to trimming and J lost 7 bases; unmatched junction nucleotides: 9. The CDR3 nucleotides are TGTGCCAGCAGGTCGGACAGGAATGAACAGCCCCAGCATTTT. Encoded protein: CASRSDRNEQPQHF. Together with reference TRBV28 and TRBJ1-5, the CDR3 gives the full variable domain: DVKVTQSSRYLVKRTGEKVFLECVQDMDHENMFWYRQDPGLGLRLIYFSYDVKMKEKGDIPEGYSVSREKKERFSLILESASTNQTSMYLCASRSDRNEQPQHFGDGTRLSIL.

V is TRBV6-1 and J is TRBJ2-7, with 8 bases fitting TRBD2. The CDR3 spans 15 residues. Germline V gene data show CDR1 as MNHNS and CDR2 as SASEGT. V gave up 2 bases and J gave up 0 bases; unmatched junction bases: 3. CDR3 coding DNA: TGTGCCAGCAGTGAACTAGCGGGCGTCTCCTACGAGCAGTACTTC. Translating gives CASSELAGVSYEQYF.

The rearrangement links TRBV3-1 (or the pseudogene TRBV3-2) to TRBJ2-3; D may be TRBD2 (7 bases). Germline V gene lookup returns CDR1 LGHDT and CDR2 YNNKEL (reference sequence). The V and J ends lost 5 bases and 5 bases respectively, with 11 bases between them. The CDR3 sequence is 13 residues long. The CDR3 DNA sequence: TGTGCCAGCAGCGAGGGGGGGAGAGATACGCAGTATTTT. It specifies CASSEGGRDTQYF.